This T cell receptor (beta chain) was found in a study of regulatory T cells in long-lasting Graves disease. Turning to the study itself: The antithyroid drugs taken by newly diagnosed Graves' patients had been used for under 3 months. Findings and limits, study-wide: There was favoring of TRBV28, TRBJ1-2 and TRBJ2-5 in persistent disease.

Time point specified: newly diagnosed GD, antithyroid drugs for less than 3 months. Generation of the TCR library employed RNA extracted from PBMCs. As collected, the peripheral blood samples measured nine milliliters each and went into EDTA tubes. On this clonotype: Its specificity is unknown. The CDR3 ends on some other residue instead of the conserved phenylalanine or tryptophan, so this is likely a read error.

Relying on iRepertoire HTBI primers and Arm-PCR of CDR3 regions, the team built TCR beta libraries. TCRdb passed the multiplex PCR reads through MiXCR, listing each CDR3 protein once. The table includes some 230,000 distinct CDR3 sequences, around 16% detected once. CDR1 and CDR2 from the germline V gene are LNHDA and SQIVND (reference sequence). With 5 bases removed from V and 3 bases from J, the gap between germline ends came to 13 bases. The CDR3 runs to 15 residues. The receptor's source is a female donor with Graves disease. The genes are TRBV19 and TRBJ1-4; a possible D gene is TRBD1 (6 bases). Specimen: peripheral blood mononuclear cells (PBMCs), collected at new diagnosis, from a patient treated with antithyroid drugs. CDR3 loop: CASSGPGQANEKLFL. In DNA, the CDR3 is TGTGCCAGTAGTGGACCGGGACAAGCTAATGAAAAACTGTTTCTT.